A selection of T cell receptor beta chains follows, all from one sample in a study of T-cell memory formation after mild COVID-19. Using its own MiXCR run on the 5' RACE reads, TCRdb lists one record per CDR3 protein. The sample holds about 210,000 distinct CDR3 sequences; around 26% are singletons and the top ten take roughly 10%. The sequencing input was PBMCs or a T cell subset sorted from them (not recorded which). The source is an adult woman who had mild COVID-19 (a few samples of this study predate the infection). Cell type and time point are not known. Both conserved end residues are part of each CDR3. Each record gives: J gene, V gene, D gene, clone size, CDR3 length, CDR3 DNA, CDR3 protein. D genes are given only for firm matches. Clone size is shown for a subset of rows, as once, few, many or a class of expanded clone.

j_call: TRBJ2-1; v_call: TRBV6-2/TRBV6-3; d_call: TRBD2; clone_size: few; cdr3_length: 16; cdr3_nt: TGTGCCAGCAGTTATACTAGCGGCCTCTCCTACAATGAGCAGTTCTTC; cdr3_aa: CASSYTSGLSYNEQFF
j_call: TRBJ2-3; v_call: TRBV7-2; d_call: TRBD2; clone_size: few; cdr3_length: 17; cdr3_nt: TGTGCCAGCAGCTTTGCGTTCAGCGGGAGGGGCACAGATACGCAGTATTTT; cdr3_aa: CASSFAFSGRGTDTQYF
j_call: TRBJ2-1; v_call: TRBV5-1; d_call: TRBD2; clone_size: few; cdr3_length: 16; cdr3_nt: TGCGCCAGCAGCCAGGGACTAGCGCTCCAGCACGGTGAGCAGTTCTTC; cdr3_aa: CASSQGLALQHGEQFF
j_call: TRBJ2-3; v_call: TRBV4-2; d_call: NA; clone_size: many; cdr3_length: 15; cdr3_nt: TGTGCCAGCAGCACGAAGACGGGGGAGGCAGATACGCAGTATTTT; cdr3_aa: CASSTKTGEADTQYF
j_call: TRBJ2-7; v_call: TRBV6-5; d_call: TRBD2; clone_size: NA; cdr3_length: 18; cdr3_nt: TGTGCCAGCACCTCCGGGACTAGCGGATTGCCGGGGTACGACGAGCAGTACTTC; cdr3_aa: CASTSGTSGLPGYDEQYF
j_call: TRBJ2-7; v_call: TRBV3-1; d_call: TRBD1; clone_size: many; cdr3_length: 13; cdr3_nt: TGTGCCAGCAGCCCGGGACAGTCCTACGAGCAGTACTTC; cdr3_aa: CASSPGQSYEQYF
j_call: TRBJ1-1; v_call: TRBV5-1; d_call: NA; clone_size: NA; cdr3_length: 13; cdr3_nt: TGCGCCAGCAGCTTGGAACAGAACACTGAAGCTTTCTTT; cdr3_aa: CASSLEQNTEAFF
j_call: TRBJ2-3; v_call: TRBV6-5; d_call: NA; clone_size: NA; cdr3_length: 14; cdr3_nt: TGTGCCAGCAGTTCTTCTGGACACTTAGATACGCAGTATTTT; cdr3_aa: CASSSSGHLDTQYF
j_call: TRBJ1-2; v_call: TRBV6-5; d_call: NA; clone_size: NA; cdr3_length: 12; cdr3_nt: TGTGCCAGCAGTTGGGTCGGAGGTGGCTACACCTTC; cdr3_aa: CASSWVGGGYTF
j_call: TRBJ1-1; v_call: TRBV7-9; d_call: NA; clone_size: few; cdr3_length: 12; cdr3_nt: TGTGCCAGCAGCTTTGGGACATCCGAAGCTTTCTTT; cdr3_aa: CASSFGTSEAFF
j_call: TRBJ2-1; v_call: TRBV5-1; d_call: TRBD2; clone_size: NA; cdr3_length: 18; cdr3_nt: TGCGCCAGCAGCTTCTACTCAGCGGGAGCGTCGGTGTACAATGAGCAGTTCTTC; cdr3_aa: CASSFYSAGASVYNEQFF
j_call: TRBJ2-1; v_call: TRBV7-9; d_call: NA; clone_size: many; cdr3_length: 13; cdr3_nt: TGTGCCAGCAGCTCCTCGCGTTGGAATGAGCAGTTCTTC; cdr3_aa: CASSSSRWNEQFF
j_call: TRBJ2-1; v_call: TRBV6-2/TRBV6-3; d_call: NA; clone_size: few; cdr3_length: 18; cdr3_nt: TGTGCCAGCAGGGCAGGCGAGAGGGTGGGTCACAAATACAATGAGCAGTTCTTC; cdr3_aa: CASRAGERVGHKYNEQFF
j_call: TRBJ2-3; v_call: TRBV6-4; d_call: TRBD2; clone_size: few; cdr3_length: 14; cdr3_nt: TGTGCCAGCAGTGCCAGCGGGGGGGTAGATACGCAGTATTTT; cdr3_aa: CASSASGGVDTQYF
j_call: TRBJ2-3; v_call: TRBV12-3/TRBV12-4; d_call: TRBD2; clone_size: NA; cdr3_length: 17; cdr3_nt: TGTGCCAGCAGTCCCGGGACTAGCGGGAGCTGGACAGATACGCAGTATTTT; cdr3_aa: CASSPGTSGSWTDTQYF
j_call: TRBJ2-1; v_call: TRBV18; d_call: NA; clone_size: NA; cdr3_length: 13; cdr3_nt: TGTGCCAGCTCAACAGGGTTGTACAATGAGCAGTTCTTC; cdr3_aa: CASSTGLYNEQFF
j_call: TRBJ2-2; v_call: TRBV5-1; d_call: NA; clone_size: NA; cdr3_length: 13; cdr3_nt: TGCGCCAGCCAACTAGCCGGGACCGGGGAGCTGTTTTTT; cdr3_aa: CASQLAGTGELFF
j_call: TRBJ1-3; v_call: TRBV28; d_call: NA; clone_size: many; cdr3_length: 15; cdr3_nt: TGTGCCAGCAGTCTAGACAGTCTCTCTGGAAACACCATATATTTT; cdr3_aa: CASSLDSLSGNTIYF
j_call: TRBJ2-5; v_call: TRBV15; d_call: NA; clone_size: few; cdr3_length: 16; cdr3_nt: TGTGCCACCAGCAGAGAGTACCCCGTGAATCAAGAGACCCAGTACTTC; cdr3_aa: CATSREYPVNQETQYF
j_call: TRBJ1-3; v_call: TRBV12-3/TRBV12-4; d_call: NA; clone_size: few; cdr3_length: 15; cdr3_nt: TGTGCCAGCAGTTTAACCGACATCGGCGGAAACACCATATATTTT; cdr3_aa: CASSLTDIGGNTIYF
j_call: TRBJ1-4; v_call: TRBV20-1; d_call: NA; clone_size: NA; cdr3_length: 11; cdr3_nt: TGCAGTGCTTTCAGTCTTGAAAAACTGTTTTTT; cdr3_aa: CSAFSLEKLFF
j_call: TRBJ2-1; v_call: TRBV11-1; d_call: TRBD2; clone_size: few; cdr3_length: 14; cdr3_nt: TGTGCCAGCAGCCAAAGCGGGAGTTCCGGTGAGCAGTTCTTC; cdr3_aa: CASSQSGSSGEQFF
j_call: TRBJ2-7; v_call: TRBV7-2; d_call: TRBD1; clone_size: few; cdr3_length: 14; cdr3_nt: TGTGCCAGCAGCGGACCGGACAGGTTCCACGAGCAGTACTTC; cdr3_aa: CASSGPDRFHEQYF
j_call: TRBJ1-1; v_call: TRBV29-1; d_call: NA; clone_size: few; cdr3_length: 11; cdr3_nt: TGCAGCGTTGGGGTGTTGACTGAAGCTTTCTTT; cdr3_aa: CSVGVLTEAFF
j_call: TRBJ2-5; v_call: TRBV29-1; d_call: TRBD1; clone_size: few; cdr3_length: 15; cdr3_nt: TGCAGCGCCCCACCCCGACAGGGTTCCCAAGAGACCCAGTACTTC; cdr3_aa: CSAPPRQGSQETQYF
j_call: TRBJ2-5; v_call: TRBV7-6; d_call: TRBD2; clone_size: NA; cdr3_length: 16; cdr3_nt: TGTGCCAGCAGCTTAGGTGGAAGAGGACTAGCCGAGACCCAGTACTTC; cdr3_aa: CASSLGGRGLAETQYF
j_call: TRBJ1-2; v_call: TRBV19; d_call: TRBD1; clone_size: few; cdr3_length: 14; cdr3_nt: TGTGCCAGTAGTCTACGACAGGGAACAAGCGGCTACACCTTC; cdr3_aa: CASSLRQGTSGYTF
j_call: TRBJ2-7; v_call: TRBV15; d_call: NA; clone_size: NA; cdr3_length: 12; cdr3_nt: TGTGCCACCAGCAGAGATTGGGGCGGGGTGAACTTC; cdr3_aa: CATSRDWGGVNF
j_call: TRBJ2-1; v_call: TRBV13; d_call: NA; clone_size: NA; cdr3_length: 13; cdr3_nt: TGTGCCAGCAGAGGGGTGGCCTACAATGAGCAGTTCTTC; cdr3_aa: CASRGVAYNEQFF
j_call: TRBJ1-4; v_call: TRBV18; d_call: NA; clone_size: few; cdr3_length: 14; cdr3_nt: TGTGCCAGCTCACCAAGGCCAAATAATGAAAAACTGTTTTTT; cdr3_aa: CASSPRPNNEKLFF
j_call: TRBJ1-2; v_call: TRBV5-1; d_call: NA; clone_size: NA; cdr3_length: 13; cdr3_nt: TGCGCCAGCAGCGCCCCGGCCGTCTATGGCTACACCTTC; cdr3_aa: CASSAPAVYGYTF
j_call: TRBJ2-7; v_call: TRBV4-1; d_call: NA; clone_size: NA; cdr3_length: 13; cdr3_nt: TGCGCCAGCAGCCAAGAAACAGGATACGAGCAGTACTTC; cdr3_aa: CASSQETGYEQYF
j_call: TRBJ2-5; v_call: TRBV12-3/TRBV12-4; d_call: NA; clone_size: once; cdr3_length: 13; cdr3_nt: TGTGCCAGCAGCACCAGTGTTTGGGAGACCCAGTACTTC; cdr3_aa: CASSTSVWETQYF
j_call: TRBJ2-2; v_call: TRBV9; d_call: TRBD2; clone_size: NA; cdr3_length: 16; cdr3_nt: TGTGCCAGCAGCCACAGGACTAGCCCTAACACCGGGGAGCTGTTTTTT; cdr3_aa: CASSHRTSPNTGELFF
j_call: TRBJ1-2; v_call: TRBV5-1; d_call: NA; clone_size: few; cdr3_length: 14; cdr3_nt: TGCGCCAGCAGCTTGAACCGAAACCCATATGGCTACACCTTC; cdr3_aa: CASSLNRNPYGYTF
j_call: TRBJ2-2; v_call: TRBV11-2; d_call: NA; clone_size: NA; cdr3_length: 17; cdr3_nt: TGTGCCAGCAGCTTAGACATTTGGGGGGCGGACACCGGGGAGCTGTTTTTT; cdr3_aa: CASSLDIWGADTGELFF
j_call: TRBJ2-2; v_call: TRBV7-9; d_call: NA; clone_size: few; cdr3_length: 15; cdr3_nt: TGTGCCAGCAGCCTCATGACTACGCGAGCCGGGGAGCTGTTTTTT; cdr3_aa: CASSLMTTRAGELFF
j_call: TRBJ2-7; v_call: TRBV24-1; d_call: NA; clone_size: NA; cdr3_length: 15; cdr3_nt: TGTGCCACCAGTGATTCTCAGATCACGCACGGCGAGCAGTACTTC; cdr3_aa: CATSDSQITHGEQYF
j_call: TRBJ2-3; v_call: TRBV9; d_call: TRBD1; clone_size: NA; cdr3_length: 13; cdr3_nt: TGTGCCAGCAGGCGGGACAGGGGAGATACGCAGTATTTT; cdr3_aa: CASRRDRGDTQYF
j_call: TRBJ1-2; v_call: TRBV6-5; d_call: NA; clone_size: NA; cdr3_length: 13; cdr3_nt: TGTGCCAGCAGTTACGGCAGGGGCTATGGCTACACCTTC; cdr3_aa: CASSYGRGYGYTF
j_call: TRBJ2-3; v_call: TRBV2; d_call: TRBD2; clone_size: NA; cdr3_length: 20; cdr3_nt: TGTGCCAGCAGTGAAGTCGGACTAGCGGGAGGGAAAGCCCACACAGATACGCAGTATTTT; cdr3_aa: CASSEVGLAGGKAHTDTQYF
j_call: TRBJ1-1; v_call: TRBV7-9; d_call: NA; clone_size: NA; cdr3_length: 14; cdr3_nt: TGTGCCAGCAGCCCACCGGGACCTGGCGCTGAAGCTTTCTTT; cdr3_aa: CASSPPGPGAEAFF
j_call: TRBJ2-3; v_call: TRBV7-9; d_call: NA; clone_size: few; cdr3_length: 12; cdr3_nt: TGTGCCAGCAGCCCCCTGTCGGATACGCAGTATTTT; cdr3_aa: CASSPLSDTQYF
j_call: TRBJ2-1; v_call: TRBV4-3; d_call: NA; clone_size: NA; cdr3_length: 13; cdr3_nt: TGCGCCAGCAGCCCCCTGCACACCTATGAGCAGTTCTTC; cdr3_aa: CASSPLHTYEQFF
j_call: TRBJ2-1; v_call: TRBV7-2; d_call: NA; clone_size: NA; cdr3_length: 14; cdr3_nt: TGTGCCAGCAGCTTGGGCCGACGGGGCAATGAGCAGTTCTTC; cdr3_aa: CASSLGRRGNEQFF